One sample yielded the 7 T cell receptor beta chains listed below, sequenced in a study of cytomegalovirus exposure and HLA in healthy donors. Only in-frame clones appear in the TCRdb table, and some are missing; sequencing was by immunoSEQ multiplex PCR. Among 100,000 to 150,000 clones listed, approximately 95% were seen once. Sequenced: PBMCs. The source is a man between 18 and 35 years old in good health and CMV-seronegative.

The genes are TRBV11-3 and TRBJ2-3; 8 nucleotides align to TRBD2. Germline lookup yields CDR1 SGHNT and CDR2 YENEEA. This CDR3 region has 15 residues. The V segment lost 3 bases and the J segment 5 bases; nucleotides outside the gene matches: 7. CDR3 residues: CASSFRRGDGDTQYF. CDR3 DNA: TGTGCCAGCAGCTTCAGGCGGGGGGATGGAGATACGCAGTATTTT.

The chain combines TRBV9 with TRBJ2-1, with TRBD2 identical over 10 bases. Looked up from germline, CDR1 is SGDLS and CDR2 is YYNGEE. CDR3 size: 17 residues. Trimming removed 0 bases from V and 7 bases from J; junction bases left unmatched: 10. The DNA for the CDR3 is TGTGCCAGCAGCGTAGAACAAGCGGGAGGGCCGGGGAATGAGCAGTTCTTC. Translating gives CASSVEQAGGPGNEQFF. The whole variable domain, filled in from reference TRBV9 and TRBJ2-1, reads DSGVTQTPKHLITATGQRVTLRCSPRSGDLSVYWYQQSLDQGLQFLIQYYNGEERAKGNILERFSAQQFPDLHSELNLSSLELGDSALYFCASSVEQAGGPGNEQFFGPGTRLTVL.

This clone was counted a single time. The chain combines TRBV6-1 with TRBJ1-2; 7 positions agree with TRBD1. The length of the CDR3 is 14 residues. Germline CDR1 reads MNHNS; CDR2 reads SASEGT. Trimming took 6 bases from V and 6 from J; bases not matched to a gene: 10. In nucleotides, the CDR3 is TGTGCCAGCAGGTTCGGGACAGACCTTAATGGCTACACCTTC. Protein: CASRFGTDLNGYTF.

The J gene is TRBJ1-5, the V gene TRBV9, with D perhaps TRBD1 (5 bases). V lost 0 bases, J lost 7 bases, and 14 bases lay in between. This CDR3 is built from 15 residues. Germline assignment: CDR1 SGDLS and CDR2 YYNGEE. Here the CDR3 reads CASSVDGGAGQPQHF. Here the CDR3 DNA reads TGTGCCAGCAGCGTAGACGGGGGAGCGGGACAGCCCCAGCATTTT.

The chain is built from TRBV5-5 and TRBJ1-2, with D perhaps matching TRBD1 (6 bases). V lost 4 bases, J lost 1 base, and 8 bases lay in between. The CDR3 loop spans 13 amino acids. CDR1 and CDR2 (germline): SGHKS, YYEKEE (reference sequence). The CDR3 DNA sequence: TGTGCCAGCAGCCCAGGGGATAACTATGGCTACACCTTC. This codes for CASSPGDNYGYTF. The full variable domain, rest sourced from reference TRBV5-5 and TRBJ1-2, is DAGVTQSPTHLIKTRGQQVTLRCSPISGHKSVSWYQQVLGQGPQFIFQYYEKEERGRGNFPDRFSARQFPNYSSELNVNALLLGDSALYLCASSPGDNYGYTFGSGTRLTVV.

The chain uses TRBV7-8 and TRBJ2-2, with 9 bases that match TRBD2. In germline, CDR1 is SGHVS, CDR2 FQNEAQ. Trimming took 1 base from V and 7 from J; bases not matched to a gene: 7. This CDR3 spans 16 amino acids. The chain's CDR3 is CASSLGGGGAGGELFF. CDR3 in DNA: TGTGCCAGCAGCTTAGGCGGCGGGGGGGCAGGCGGGGAGCTGTTTTTT.

CDR3 residues: CASSRGTGENTEAFF. The CDR3 DNA reads TGTGCCAGCAGTCGGGGGACGGGCGAGAACACTGAAGCTTTCTTT. The J gene is TRBJ1-1, the V gene TRBV28, with D possibly matching TRBD1 (5 bases). The V and J ends lost 5 bases and 1 base respectively, with 14 bases between them. CDR3 length: 15 residues. From germline, CDR1 is MDHEN and CDR2 SYDVKM.